What follows is one T cell receptor beta chain and its context. Assay: immunoSEQ multiplex PCR; the TCRdb copy retains only in-frame clones and omits some. The sample consists of around 75,000 clones, approximately 92% of them appearing once. CDR3 length: 13 amino acids. The data were obtained in a study of control samples from healthy donors and cancer patients. The V call is TRBV21-1, the J call TRBJ2-7; TRBD1 reflects the table's D call only, with no check against the DNA. TRBV21-1 corresponds to a pseudogene. This clonotype was obtained from a woman aged 55-70 years in good health. The material sequenced was blood. The chain's CDR3 is CASSREGGHEQYF. CDR3 coding DNA: TGTGCCAGCAGCCGGGAAGGGGGCCACGAGCAGTACTTC.